What follows are 29 T cell receptor beta chains derived from one specimen sequenced in a study of blood T cell repertoires in COVID-19. Clones were sequenced by immunoSEQ multiplex PCR, and TCRdb holds only the in-frame ones, with some missing. The sample holds approximately 76,000 clones, about 83% seen once. Specimen: peripheral blood. These receptors were taken from a man aged 80 or over with active or convalescent COVID-19.

This clone was observed a few times. This rearrangement joins TRBV11-3 to TRBJ2-1; 7 bases agree with TRBD2. After removal of 5 bases from V and 8 bases from J, the junction contained 12 bases not matched to a gene. Germline CDR1 reads SGHNT; CDR2 reads YENEEA. The CDR3 is 15 amino acids. CDR3 amino acids: CASSPAGVGVYEQFF. The CDR3 coding sequence is TGTGCCAGCAGCCCCGCGGGAGTTGGCGTCTATGAGCAGTTCTTC. Based on the CDR3 plus reference TRBV11-3 and TRBJ2-1, the full variable domain is EAGVVQSPRYKIIEKKQPVAFWCNPISGHNTLYWYLQNLGQGPELLIRYENEEAVDDSQLPKDRFSAERLKGVDSTLKIQPAELGDSAVYLCASSPAGVGVYEQFFGPGTRLTVL.

The chain recombines TRBV3-1 (or the pseudogene TRBV3-2) with TRBJ2-1; D perhaps matches TRBD2 (6 bases). CDR1 LGHDT and CDR2 YNNKEL come from the germline V gene (reference sequence). This CDR3 region has 15 residues. The V gene lost 1 base and the J gene lost 7 bases, with 14 bases spanning the gap. The CDR3 DNA is TGTGCCAGCAGCCAAGGGTGGGGGGATAGTAATGAGCAGTTCTTC. Amino acid sequence: CASSQGWGDSNEQFF.

This clone has a handful of counts. This sequence joins TRBV6-5 and TRBJ1-5; no clear D. Germline values: CDR1 MNHEY, CDR2 SVGAGI. The CDR3 runs to 13 residues. Trimming left V 8 bases short and J 7 bases short, with 15 bases between. The CDR3 DNA follows: TGTGCCAGCGAGTTCGGGCCGGGACAGCCCCAGCATTTT. It codes for CASEFGPGQPQHF.

This clone was recorded once. The genes are TRBV4-1 and TRBJ1-6; the D gene is possibly TRBD1 (5 bases). CDR1 is MGHRA, CDR2 YSYEKL, per germline. V was clipped by 0 bases and J by 8 bases, with 14 bases between them. The CDR3 has 16 residues. CDR3 bases: TGCGCCAGCAGCCAAGAGTTCGCGGGGGGGTATTCACCCCTCCACTTT. Translating gives CASSQEFAGGYSPLHF.

The chain recombines TRBV27 with TRBJ2-7; a possible D gene is TRBD2 (5 bases). Trimming took off 5 bases at V and 3 bases at J, with 17 bases between the two ends. Germline CDR1 MNHEY, CDR2 SMNVEV (reference sequence). The CDR3 is 15 residues long. CDR3 residues: CASSMVEGKDYEQYF. CDR3 in DNA: TGTGCCAGCAGTATGGTAGAGGGCAAAGACTACGAGCAGTACTTC.

The chain links TRBV11-1 to TRBJ2-1, with D uncertain. This CDR3 is 12 amino acids long. The V end lost 0 bases, the J end lost 6 bases, and 3 bases lay between the germline ends. In germline, CDR1 is SGHAT, CDR2 FQDESV (reference sequence). This CDR3 is CASSLARNEQFF. For the CDR3, the DNA is TGTGCCAGCAGCTTAGCGCGCAATGAGCAGTTCTTC.

Comments on this clone: One end of the junction is discordant with germline, which a read error may explain. The rearrangement joins TRBV13 to TRBJ2-5; 7 bases agree with TRBD2. Germline values: CDR1 PRHDT, CDR2 FYEKMQ (reference sequence). This CDR3 has 13 amino acids. In nucleotides, the CDR3 is TGTGCCTGCAGCTTAGCGGGTCAAGAGACCCTGTACTTC. Translation gives CACSLAGQETLYF.

The rearrangement links TRBV5-6 to TRBJ2-3; a weak D match, TRBD2 (7 bases). This CDR3 region has 14 residues. Trimming left V 2 bases short and J 10 bases short, with 17 bases between. The germline V gene has CDR1 SGHDT and CDR2 YYEEEE. CDR3 bases: TGTGCCAGCAGCTTAGTGGCGGGGGCCCCCCCGCAGTATTTT. Its protein is CASSLVAGAPPQYF.

This chain joins TRBV6-6 and TRBJ2-1; 12 nucleotides match TRBD2. Germline CDR1 is MNHNY and CDR2 is SVGAGI (reference sequence). Germline trimming cut 5 bases from V and 10 bases from J; bases unmatched to any gene: 6. CDR3 length: 14 residues. Written as DNA, the CDR3 is TGTGCCAGCAGTACTAGCGGGGGGTCGGAAGAGCAGTTCTTC. It yields the protein CASSTSGGSEEQFF.

This clone has a handful of counts. For the CDR3, the DNA is TGTGCCAGCAGCTTATCACTTTCGGGCAGGGTAATTGAAAAACTGTTTTTT. It is translated as CASSLSLSGRVIEKLFF. V usage is TRBV13 and J usage is TRBJ1-4; D perhaps matches TRBD1 (5 bases). V dropped 2 bases and J dropped 7 bases, with 20 bases sitting between them. The CDR3 is 17 residues long. Per the germline V gene, CDR1 is PRHDT and CDR2 is FYEKMQ (reference sequence).

The chain is built from TRBV10-3 and TRBJ2-7; possibly TRBD2 for D (7 bases). The CDR3 extends over 15 amino acids. Germline V gives CDR1 ENHRY, CDR2 SYGVKD. The V and J ends lost 3 bases and 5 bases respectively, with 17 bases between them. The DNA for the CDR3 is TGTGCCATCAGTGACCATACCGGGGGGCCCAACGAGCAGTACTTC. This gives the protein CAISDHTGGPNEQYF.

In its sample, this clone was seen a few times. The CDR3 loop reads CASSWTSGYNEQFF. CDR3 nucleotides: TGCGCCAGCAGCTGGACTAGCGGCTACAATGAGCAGTTCTTC. V is TRBV5-1 and J is TRBJ2-1; 10 bases map to TRBD2. This CDR3 is 14 amino acids long. Trimming took 3 bases from V and 3 from J; bases not matched to a gene: 0. CDR1 SGHRS and CDR2 YFSETQ come from the germline V gene.

This chain connects TRBV28 to TRBJ1-1; 7 bases map to TRBD1. Germline trimming cut 11 bases from V and 5 bases from J; bases unmatched to any gene: 11. The CDR3 runs 13 residues. The germline CDR1 and CDR2 sequences are MDHEN and SYDVKM. The CDR3 nucleotides read TGTGCCGGCCATCCAGGGGGACCTACTGAAGCTTTCTTT. This gives the protein CAGHPGGPTEAFF.

The chain has TRBV19 and TRBJ1-5; D is unclear. Germline CDR1 LNHDA, CDR2 SQIVND (reference sequence). The CDR3 has 14 residues. V lost 4 bases and J lost 5, with 12 bases in between. In DNA form, the CDR3 reads TGTGCCAGTAGTAACCAGGTCCTTGATCAGCCCCAGCATTTT. This sequence encodes CASSNQVLDQPQHF. The full variable domain, with the rest looked up from reference TRBV19 and TRBJ1-5, is DGGITQSPKYLFRKEGQNVTLSCEQNLNHDAMYWYRQDPGQGLRLIYYSQIVNDFQKGDIAEGYSVSREKKESFPLTVTSAQKNPTAFYLCASSNQVLDQPQHFGDGTRLSIL.

This chain links TRBV7-9 with TRBJ2-5, with 11 bases identical to TRBD2. Germline values: CDR1 SEHNR, CDR2 FQNEAQ (reference sequence). CDR3 length: 14 amino acids. V lost 5 bases, J lost 4 bases, and 3 bases stayed unmatched. The chain's CDR3 is CASSATSGAETQYF. The CDR3, as DNA: TGTGCCAGCAGCGCGACTAGCGGGGCAGAGACCCAGTACTTC. Drawing the rest from reference TRBV7-9 and TRBJ2-5, the complete variable domain is DTGVSQNPRHKITKRGQNVTFRCDPISEHNRLYWYRQTLGQGPEFLTYFQNEAQLEKSRLLSDRFSAERPKGSFSTLEIQRTEQGDSAMYLCASSATSGAETQYFGPGTRLLVL.

V is TRBV11-2 and J is TRBJ1-1, with D tentatively TRBD1 (5 bases). CDR3 length: 15 residues. Trimming took off 2 bases at V and 1 base at J, with 11 bases between the two ends. The V gene's germline CDR1 is SGHAT and CDR2 FQNNGV. In DNA form, the CDR3 reads TGTGCCAGCAGCTTACGGCAGGGTGGGAACACTGAAGCTTTCTTT. This gives the protein CASSLRQGGNTEAFF.

The chain is built from TRBV7-9 and TRBJ1-2; 9 bases are a match to TRBD1. This CDR3 has 15 residues. The ends lost 4 bases at V and 8 bases at J; junction bases unmatched: 11. Germline V gene sequence: CDR1 SEHNR, CDR2 FQNEAQ (reference sequence). The CDR3 sequence is CASSSQRTGDSGYTF. CDR3 DNA sequence: TGTGCCAGCAGCTCCCAGAGGACAGGGGATTCGGGCTACACCTTC.

The rearrangement joins TRBV3-1 (or the pseudogene TRBV3-2) to TRBJ1-2, with TRBD1 identical over 7 bases. In germline, CDR1 is LGHDT, CDR2 YNNKEL (reference sequence). CDR3 size: 14 residues. J gave up 5 bases and V 3 bases, and 6 bases lay outside the gene matches. The DNA for the CDR3 is TGTGCCAGCAGCCACCGAACAGGGGAATATGGCTACACCTTC. Protein product: CASSHRTGEYGYTF.

The rearrangement links TRBV21-1 to TRBJ1-2; the table's TRBD1 call for D was not verified on the DNA. TRBV21-1 is assigned pseudogene status. The CDR3 length is 18 residues. The CDR3 loop reads CASSPNRRPEGEMEGYTF. The CDR3 coding sequence is TGTGCCAGCAGCCCAAATAGGCGCCCCGAAGGGGAAATGGAAGGCTACACCTTC.

This chain joins TRBV5-4 and TRBJ2-1; 12 bases match TRBD2. The CDR3 runs 15 residues. Germline CDR1 is SGHNT and CDR2 is YYREEE (reference sequence). V shed 1 base and J 4 bases; nucleotides not matched to a gene: 0. This CDR3 reads CASSLLAGGYNEQFF. In DNA form, the CDR3 reads TGTGCCAGCAGCTTGCTAGCGGGGGGGTACAATGAGCAGTTCTTC.

The CDR3 sequence: CASRTGDQPQHF. CDR3 DNA sequence: TGTGCCAGCAGGACAGGGGATCAGCCCCAGCATTTT. This chain links TRBV6-5 with TRBJ1-5; 8 bases match TRBD1. Per the germline V gene, CDR1 is MNHEY and CDR2 is SVGAGI. The CDR3 contains 12 residues. V lost 6 bases and J lost 5; bases outside the gene matches: 0.

V usage is TRBV10-3 and J usage is TRBJ1-1; 9 bases map to TRBD1. V shed 8 bases, J shed 10 bases, and the junction held 14 bases outside the gene matches. This CDR3 has 14 amino acids. The germline V gene encodes CDR1 ENHRY and CDR2 SYGVKD. The CDR3 loop reads CAISLGQGSSGAFF. The CDR3 DNA reads as TGTGCCATCTCCCTAGGACAGGGGAGCTCCGGAGCTTTCTTT.

The gene calls are TRBV6-4 and TRBJ1-1, with D possibly TRBD1 on 5 matching bases. The CDR3 extends over 13 amino acids. Deletions cut 5 bases from V and 3 bases from J, with 10 bases between. CDR1 is MRHNA and CDR2 is SNTAGT in the germline V gene. The CDR3 sequence is CASSPSGDTEAFF. CDR3 nucleotide sequence: TGTGCCAGCAGTCCTTCGGGGGACACTGAAGCTTTCTTT.

The CDR3 sequence: CASSLPRDRGRELFF. The CDR3 DNA is TGTGCCAGCAGCTTACCCCGGGACAGGGGAAGGGAGCTGTTTTTT. The rearrangement uses TRBV11-2 and TRBJ2-2, with 10 nucleotides matching TRBD1. The CDR3 consists of 15 residues. Germline CDR1 SGHAT, CDR2 FQNNGV. Trimming at V came to 2 bases and at J to 9 bases, leaving 6 bases not matched to a gene.

In this sample, this clone turned up once. The chain joins TRBV9 to TRBJ1-2; weak D call: TRBD1 (6 bases). Trimming left V 3 bases short and J 8 bases short, with 17 bases between. This CDR3 is built from 14 residues. Per germline, CDR1 SGDLS and CDR2 YYNGEE. The DNA for the CDR3 is TGTGCCAGCAGCGAGCCCCTAACAGGGAAAGGCTACACCTTC. Protein product: CASSEPLTGKGYTF.

The rearrangement uses TRBV27 and TRBJ2-5, with 7 bases matching TRBD2. Germline V gene lookup returns CDR1 MNHEY and CDR2 SMNVEV (reference sequence). This CDR3 contains 13 residues. The trim removed 5 bases at V and 5 bases at J, leaving 5 bases unmatched. Here the CDR3 DNA reads TGTGCCAGCAGTGCCAGGGAGGGGGAGACCCAGTACTTC. As protein: CASSAREGETQYF.

This clone was counted once. The rearrangement uses TRBV10-3 and TRBJ1-1; 10 nucleotides match TRBD1. This CDR3 has 14 amino acids. After removal of 6 bases from V and 3 bases from J, the junction contained 4 bases not matched to a gene. Per the germline V gene, CDR1 is ENHRY and CDR2 is SYGVKD. Here the CDR3 reads CAIRGTGADTEAFF. CDR3 coding DNA: TGTGCCATCAGGGGGACAGGGGCGGACACTGAAGCTTTCTTT.

The count of this clone is one. The chain joins TRBV5-8 to TRBJ2-1, with a possible D match to TRBD2 (5 bases). This CDR3 region has 15 residues. Germline V gives CDR1 SGHTS, CDR2 YDEGEE. V lost 0 bases and J 1 base, leaving 8 bases between the germline ends. The chain's CDR3 is CASSLGRTSYNEQFF. In nucleotides, the CDR3 is TGTGCCAGCAGCTTGGGGCGGACTTCCTACAATGAGCAGTTCTTC.

The chain carries TRBV19 and TRBJ2-1, with 9 bases lining up with TRBD2. V shed 0 bases and J 8 bases; nucleotides not matched to a gene: 11. Germline V gene sequence: CDR1 LNHDA, CDR2 SQIVND (reference sequence). The CDR3 has 17 residues. DNA of the CDR3: TGTGCCAGTAGTATAGATAACGGCGGGAGGGCCTCCGATGAGCAGTTCTTC. This codes for CASSIDNGGRASDEQFF.